Below, 30 T cell receptor beta chains from the same sample are listed, as sequenced in a study of beta chain features in type 1 diabetes. Study findings and constraints: Among patients with Type 1 diabetes, TCRB CDR3s were moderately but significantly shorter in every one of the four CD4+ subsets.

No antigen has been identified for these receptors. Sequenced material consisted of expressed TCRB transcripts (all of the isolated RNA was reverse transcribed). Sequencing was performed with immunoSEQ multiplex PCR; in TCRdb, only in-frame clones are kept and a portion is missing. The data contain some 290,000 clones, roughly 25% of them singletons. The sequenced material came from naive CD4+ T cells from blood. Source of these receptors: a woman in her 30s with type 1 diabetes.

This clone was counted a few times. The gene calls are TRBV28 and TRBJ2-7, with TRBD1 identical over 7 bases. The germline CDR1 and CDR2 sequences are MDHEN and SYDVKM. J gave up 2 bases and V 5 bases, and 3 bases lay outside the gene matches. The CDR3 length is 13 residues. CDR3 sequence reads: CASSRQGAYEQYF. CDR3 in DNA: TGTGCCAGCAGTCGACAGGGAGCCTACGAGCAGTACTTC.

The chain links TRBV30 to TRBJ2-3, with 13 bases matching TRBD2. Trimming at V came to 0 bases and at J to 5 bases, leaving 8 bases not matched to a gene. The CDR3 runs 17 residues. CDR1 GTSNPN and CDR2 SVGIG come from the germline V gene (reference sequence). CDR3 sequence reads: CAWSVPRTSGSGDTQYF. CDR3 sequence (DNA): TGTGCCTGGAGTGTACCTCGGACTAGCGGGAGTGGAGATACGCAGTATTTT.

This chain's CDR3 is CASSLLLATDTQYF. CDR3 in DNA: TGCGCCAGCAGCTTGTTACTAGCGACAGATACGCAGTATTTT. This sequence joins TRBV5-1 and TRBJ2-3; 7 bases are shared with TRBD2. The CDR3 extends over 14 amino acids. Trimming at V came to 1 base and at J to 3 bases, leaving 2 bases not matched to a gene. Germline V gene data show CDR1 as SGHRS and CDR2 as YFSETQ.

The rearrangement links TRBV7-9 to TRBJ1-5, with D possibly being TRBD1 (5 bases). Germline V gives CDR1 SEHNR, CDR2 FQNEAQ (reference sequence). The V end was cut by 5 bases, the J end by 14 bases, with 19 bases between. The length of the CDR3 is 13 residues. CDR3: CASSPGSQRAKHF. The CDR3, as DNA: TGTGCCAGCAGCCCAGGGTCCCAAAGGGCCAAGCATTTT.

This clone turned up a few times. The chain couples TRBV5-1 to TRBJ1-4, with D hard to call. The CDR3 covers 15 residues. V was cut by 0 bases and J by 5 bases, with 11 bases left in between. In germline, CDR1 is SGHRS, CDR2 YFSETQ. The CDR3 spells CASSLVGGPNEKLFF. The DNA for the CDR3 is TGCGCCAGCAGCTTGGTAGGCGGGCCAAATGAAAAACTGTTTTTT.

There are a few counts of this clone. The chain couples TRBV10-3 to TRBJ2-6; possible D gene TRBD1, 6 bases. Germline values: CDR1 ENHRY, CDR2 SYGVKD. CDR3 size: 13 residues. The germline V and J ends were trimmed by 3 bases and 8 bases, with 8 bases remaining between them. The CDR3 region has the DNA TGTGCCATCAGTGAATGGGGGCCCAACGTCCTGACTTTC. This translates into CAISEWGPNVLTF.

The sample holds a few counts of this clone. The chain couples TRBV9 to TRBJ2-1; 7 bases fit TRBD2. The V gene's germline CDR1 is SGDLS and CDR2 YYNGEE. The CDR3 spans 15 residues. The V segment lost 1 base and the J segment 9 bases; nucleotides outside the gene matches: 10. The CDR3 sequence: CASSVWEREEVEQFF. The CDR3 DNA reads TGTGCCAGCAGCGTATGGGAACGGGAGGAGGTTGAGCAGTTCTTC.

This clone was seen more than once but under ten times. V gene TRBV11-1 combines with J gene TRBJ2-1; D is uncertain. CDR1 is SGHAT and CDR2 is FQDESV in the germline V gene (reference sequence). The V gene lost 5 bases and the J gene lost 1 base, with 18 bases spanning the gap. The CDR3 has 17 residues. CDR3 in DNA: TGTGCCAGCAGCACCCATCTGACTGCTCCGTCCTACAATGAGCAGTTCTTC. Translated: CASSTHLTAPSYNEQFF.

The chain uses TRBV7-9 and TRBJ2-5; 10 nucleotides agree with TRBD2. CDR3 length: 13 amino acids. V shed 4 bases, J shed 4 bases, and the junction held 0 bases outside the gene matches. The germline gives CDR1 SEHNR, CDR2 FQNEAQ (reference sequence). The CDR3 loop is CASSWTSGETQYF. In DNA form, the CDR3 reads TGTGCCAGCAGCTGGACTAGCGGAGAGACCCAGTACTTC.

This clone was recorded a few times. V usage is TRBV4-1 and J usage is TRBJ2-1; 8 nucleotides match TRBD2. The CDR3 spans 20 residues. CDR1 and CDR2 from the germline V gene are MGHRA and YSYEKL. The junction had 21 bases not matched to a gene; V was cut back by 1 base and J by 7 bases. CDR3 DNA sequence: TGCGCCAGCAGCCAAGTATCTGCGGGAGGTCCCTTGATAAATTTAAATGAGCAGTTCTTC. Its protein is CASSQVSAGGPLINLNEQFF.

This clone appeared a few times. The chain couples TRBV7-9 to TRBJ1-2; D might be TRBD1 (5 bases). Trimming took off 1 base at V and 2 bases at J, with 11 bases between the two ends. The germline gives CDR1 SEHNR, CDR2 FQNEAQ (reference sequence). The CDR3 sequence is 15 residues long. CDR3 sequence: CASSLVGGSNYGYTF. The CDR3 DNA reads TGTGCCAGCAGCTTAGTTGGGGGGTCCAACTATGGCTACACCTTC.

Details on this clone: Other DNA sequences in this specimen translate into the identical CDR3. The chain couples TRBV18 to TRBJ1-1; a weak D match, TRBD1 (5 bases). The CDR3 consists of 15 residues. V was clipped by 0 bases and J by 2 bases, with 10 bases between them. CDR1 and CDR2 from the germline V gene are KGHSH and LQKENI. The CDR3 loop reads CASSPPGLKNTEAFF. The CDR3 nucleotides are TGTGCCAGCTCACCACCGGGACTAAAAAACACTGAAGCTTTCTTT.

This chain joins TRBV29-1 and TRBJ1-1, with D perhaps matching TRBD1 (6 bases). The CDR3 runs 11 residues. In germline, CDR1 is SQVTM, CDR2 ANQGSEA. Trimming removed 6 bases from V and 5 bases from J, with 10 bases in between. The CDR3 sequence: CSVATGTEAFF. Written as DNA, the CDR3 is TGCAGCGTCGCTACAGGGACTGAAGCTTTCTTT.

This clone was seen a handful of times. The chain uses TRBV4-1 and TRBJ2-7; 9 bases map to TRBD2. V lost 1 base to trimming and J lost 2 bases; unmatched junction nucleotides: 21. This CDR3 has 21 amino acids. The V gene's germline CDR1 is MGHRA and CDR2 YSYEKL. CDR3 protein: CASSQVFRTSANLAHTYEQYF. CDR3 DNA sequence: TGCGCCAGCAGCCAAGTTTTTAGGACTAGCGCCAACTTGGCCCACACCTACGAGCAGTACTTC.

Only a few counts were recorded for this clone. The rearrangement joins TRBV5-4 to TRBJ1-4; 7 bases agree with TRBD1. Germline CDR1 is SGHNT and CDR2 is YYREEE (reference sequence). Losses at the gene ends were 4 bases for V and 0 bases for J; bases not matched to a gene: 12. This CDR3 region has 18 residues. CDR3 region: CASSAGSQGRATNEKLFF. DNA of the CDR3: TGTGCCAGCAGCGCAGGATCACAGGGGAGAGCAACTAATGAAAAACTGTTTTTT.

The chain recombines TRBV9 with TRBJ2-1; 13 bases align to TRBD2. The CDR3 is 17 amino acids. CDR1 is SGDLS and CDR2 is YYNGEE in the germline V gene. The V segment lost 4 bases and the J segment 2 bases; nucleotides outside the gene matches: 6. The CDR3 reads CASSLGLAGPPYNEQFF. The CDR3 nucleotides read TGTGCCAGCAGCCTGGGACTAGCGGGACCCCCCTACAATGAGCAGTTCTTC.

This chain links TRBV7-6 with TRBJ2-1; D may be TRBD2 (6 bases). V was cut by 5 bases and J by 9 bases, with 17 bases left in between. Germline lookup yields CDR1 SGHVS and CDR2 FNYEAQ. The CDR3 contains 14 residues. The CDR3 DNA is TGTGCCAGCAGCACTAATCTGGGGGAGGTTGAGCAGTTCTTC. Its translation: CASSTNLGEVEQFF.

The rearrangement links TRBV30 to TRBJ2-1; 14 bases align to TRBD2. Germline V CDR1 and CDR2: GTSNPN, SVGIG (reference sequence). After removal of 3 bases from V and 7 bases from J, the junction contained 2 bases not matched to a gene. The CDR3 length is 14 residues. CDR3 bases: TGTGCCTGGAGGGGACTAGCGGGAGTAAATGAGCAGTTCTTC. This translates into CAWRGLAGVNEQFF. Full variable domain (outside the CDR3, taken from reference TRBV30 and TRBJ2-1): SQTIHQWPATLVQPVGSPLSLECTVEGTSNPNLYWYRQAAGRGLQLLFYSVGIGQISSEVPQNLSASRPQDRQFILSSKKLLLSDSGFYLCAWRGLAGVNEQFFGPGTRLTVL.

This clone was detected a few times. This rearrangement joins TRBV28 to TRBJ2-5, with D possibly being TRBD2 (5 bases). V lost 7 bases and J lost 5, with 14 bases in between. The CDR3 spans 13 residues. Germline CDR1 and CDR2: MDHEN and SYDVKM. As DNA, the CDR3 is TGTGCCAGCATCCGGGGAGTCGGGGAGACCCAGTACTTC. It is translated as CASIRGVGETQYF.

The chain links TRBV5-1 to TRBJ2-2, with 10 bases aligning to TRBD2. The CDR3 length is 19 residues. In germline, CDR1 is SGHRS, CDR2 YFSETQ. V shed 4 bases, J shed 2 bases, and the junction held 14 bases outside the gene matches. CDR3 nucleotide sequence: TGCGCCAGCAGCCCCTTGGCCCCTAGGACTAGCGGAAACACCGGGGAGCTGTTTTTT. Translation gives CASSPLAPRTSGNTGELFF.

The genes are TRBV25-1 and TRBJ2-5, with D possibly TRBD1 on 5 matching bases. Trimming removed 5 bases at V and 3 bases at J, with 13 bases between. The CDR3 totals 14 residues. Germline CDR1 and CDR2: MGHDK and SYGVNS. Here the CDR3 reads CASSTRASEETQYF. In nucleotides, the CDR3 is TGTGCCAGCAGTACCAGGGCCAGCGAAGAGACCCAGTACTTC.

A few counts support this clone. This rearrangement joins TRBV5-1 to TRBJ2-1; D is possibly TRBD2 (5 bases). Germline values: CDR1 SGHRS, CDR2 YFSETQ. V lost 1 base to trimming and J lost 3 bases, with 11 bases between them. The CDR3 length is 15 residues. The CDR3 is CASSLYSDNYNEQFF. The CDR3 DNA reads TGCGCCAGCAGCTTGTATAGCGACAACTACAATGAGCAGTTCTTC. Combining the CDR3 with reference TRBV5-1 and TRBJ2-1 gives the whole variable domain KAGVTQTPRYLIKTRGQQVTLSCSPISGHRSVSWYQQTPGQGLQFLFEYFSETQRNKGNFPGRFSGRQFSNSRSEMNVSTLELGDSALYLCASSLYSDNYNEQFFGPGTRLTVL.

V usage is TRBV5-1 and J usage is TRBJ1-2; 8 nucleotides align to TRBD1. The germline CDR1 and CDR2 sequences are SGHRS and YFSETQ. Trimming at V came to 4 bases and at J to 8 bases, leaving 10 bases not matched to a gene. The CDR3 is made up of 14 amino acids. In DNA, the CDR3 is TGCGCCAGCAGCGACTCCCAGGGGGCTCGGGGCTACACCTTC. Translated, it gives CASSDSQGARGYTF.

This chain links TRBV10-3 with TRBJ1-4; TRBD1 agrees at 9 bases. This CDR3 has 13 amino acids. Germline CDR1 and CDR2: ENHRY and SYGVKD. V lost 6 bases, J lost 5 bases, and 1 base stayed unmatched. CDR3 residues: CAISGQGNEKLFF. In DNA, the CDR3 is TGTGCCATCAGCGGACAGGGGAATGAAAAACTGTTTTTT.

A few counts support this clone. The DNA of the CDR3 is TGTGCCAGCTCACCCAAGACTAGCGGCTACGAGCAGTACTTC. Amino acid sequence: CASSPKTSGYEQYF. V gene TRBV18 combines with J gene TRBJ2-7; TRBD2 matches 9 bases. The junction had 3 bases not matched to a gene; V was cut back by 3 bases and J by 3 bases. CDR3 length: 14 residues. The germline V gene has CDR1 KGHSH and CDR2 LQKENI. The whole variable domain, filled in from reference TRBV18 and TRBJ2-7, reads NAGVMQNPRHLVRRRGQEARLRCSPMKGHSHVYWYRQLPEEGLKFMVYLQKENIIDESGMPKERFSAEFPKEGPSILRIQQVVRGDSAAYFCASSPKTSGYEQYFGPGTRLTVT.

This clone was seen more than once but under ten times. This chain uses TRBV28 with TRBJ2-7; 8 bases map to TRBD1. CDR1 is MDHEN, CDR2 SYDVKM, per germline. This CDR3 comprises 12 residues. V shed 6 bases, J shed 6 bases, and the junction held 4 bases outside the gene matches. This CDR3 is CASRGDRLEQYF. In DNA form, the CDR3 reads TGTGCCAGCAGGGGGGACAGGCTCGAGCAGTACTTC.

This clone was seen only a few times. J is TRBJ1-3 and V is TRBV19, with a possible D match to TRBD1 (5 bases). The ends were cut back, 10 bases at V and 0 bases at J, with 19 bases in the middle. Germline loops: CDR1 LNHDA, CDR2 SQIVND (reference sequence). The CDR3 loop spans 16 amino acids. The chain's CDR3 is CATSRWGETSGNTIYF. In DNA form, the CDR3 reads TGTGCCACCAGTCGGTGGGGGGAGACCTCTGGAAACACCATATATTTT.

This clone was observed a few times. The sample holds other DNA sequences that translate to the same CDR3. V is TRBV7-9 and J is TRBJ2-3, with 8 bases lining up with TRBD1. Germline V gene data show CDR1 as SEHNR and CDR2 as FQNEAQ (reference sequence). The CDR3 runs 14 residues. Unmatched junction bases numbered 3, after V lost 4 bases and J lost 3 bases. Written as DNA, the CDR3 is TGTGCCAGCAGCTCCGGACAGGGAACAGATACGCAGTATTTT. Protein sequence: CASSSGQGTDTQYF.

The V call is TRBV29-1, the J call TRBJ1-1; tentatively, D is TRBD1 (5 bases). The CDR3 runs to 13 residues. From germline, CDR1 is SQVTM and CDR2 ANQGSEA. The CDR3 reads CSPRRQQNTEAFF. CDR3 coding DNA: TGCAGTCCGCGGAGACAGCAGAACACTGAAGCTTTCTTT.

The chain recombines TRBV5-1 with TRBJ2-7; maybe TRBD1 (7 bases). Germline lookup yields CDR1 SGHRS and CDR2 YFSETQ. The CDR3 runs to 11 residues. V was trimmed by 4 bases and J by 9 bases, leaving 11 bases between them. The CDR3 DNA sequence: TGCGCCAGCAGCCCGGGGGACAGGCAGTACTTC. Amino acids: CASSPGDRQYF. Combining the CDR3 with reference TRBV5-1 and TRBJ2-7 gives the whole variable domain KAGVTQTPRYLIKTRGQQVTLSCSPISGHRSVSWYQQTPGQGLQFLFEYFSETQRNKGNFPGRFSGRQFSNSRSEMNVSTLELGDSALYLCASSPGDRQYFGPGTRLTVT.